These 17 T cell receptor beta chains originate from one sample sequenced in a study of cytomegalovirus exposure and HLA in healthy donors. A multiplex PCR was run with 60 Vbeta primers and 13 Jbeta primers. Libraries were prepared by immunoSEQ multiplex PCR; TCRdb keeps only in-frame clonotypes and omits some of them. Recorded for this sample: 150,000 to 200,000 clones. The sample taken for sequencing was PBMCs. The receptor set was obtained from a woman aged 18-29 years in good health and CMV-seropositive.

The chain recombines TRBV4-1 with TRBJ2-1; D is possibly TRBD2 (6 bases). Trimming shortened V by 1 base and J by 7 bases, and 20 bases separated the two germline ends. Germline V gene lookup returns CDR1 MGHRA and CDR2 YSYEKL. The CDR3 is 17 residues long. The CDR3 bases are TGCGCCAGCAGCCAAGGGGTACCTCCGCGACGGGGGAATGAGCAGTTCTTC. This codes for CASSQGVPPRRGNEQFF.

The chain employs TRBV7-2 and TRBJ1-6; 8 positions match TRBD1. Germline V gene data show CDR1 as SGHTA and CDR2 as FQGNSA. This CDR3 comprises 15 residues. V lost 5 bases, J lost 7 bases, and 7 bases stayed unmatched. CDR3 loop: CASSRGGQGNSPLHF. The CDR3 region has the DNA TGTGCCAGCAGCCGAGGTGGACAGGGAAATTCACCCCTCCACTTT.

The rearrangement uses TRBV2 and TRBJ2-6; 8 positions match TRBD1. J was trimmed by 4 bases and V by 4 bases; bases with no gene match: 6. CDR3 length: 16 amino acids. Germline CDR1 is SNHLY and CDR2 is FYNNEI. CDR3 region: CASSGWDRSGANVLTF. DNA for the CDR3: TGTGCCAGCAGTGGATGGGACAGGTCCGGGGCCAACGTCCTGACTTTC.

The V call is TRBV4-3, the J call TRBJ2-5; TRBD2 is a possible D gene (5 bases). Trimming cost V 4 bases and J 2 bases, with 17 bases left between them. The CDR3 runs 16 residues. The V gene's germline CDR1 is LGHNA and CDR2 YSLEER. The chain's CDR3 is CASSPMAGSLQETQYF. CDR3 sequence (DNA): TGCGCCAGCAGCCCTATGGCGGGTTCCCTACAAGAGACCCAGTACTTC.

The chain is built from TRBV6-1 and TRBJ1-6; the D is unclear. The germline V gene encodes CDR1 MNHNS and CDR2 SASEGT. With 2 bases removed from V and 13 bases from J, the gap between germline ends came to 12 bases. This CDR3 is 13 amino acids long. DNA of the CDR3: TGTGCCAGCAGTGAAAACTCGGGGATTCCCCTCCACTTT. Translated: CASSENSGIPLHF.

The rearrangement links TRBV5-6 to TRBJ1-4; tentatively, D is TRBD1 (5 bases). Germline-derived CDR1 and CDR2 are SGHDT and YYEEEE. V lost 2 bases to trimming and J lost 3 bases, with 11 bases between them. There are 15 residues in the CDR3. The CDR3: CASSLTGSPNEKLFF. In DNA form, the CDR3 reads TGTGCCAGCAGCTTAACAGGATCTCCTAATGAAAAACTGTTTTTT.

The chain joins TRBV19 to TRBJ1-1; D perhaps matches TRBD1 (5 bases). Germline V gene sequence: CDR1 LNHDA, CDR2 SQIVND (reference sequence). The CDR3 loop spans 13 amino acids. Deletions cut 11 bases from V and 6 bases from J, with 19 bases between. CDR3 sequence (DNA): TGTGCCGGTACCTATCATACAGGTTCTGAAGCTTTCTTT. Translating it yields CAGTYHTGSEAFF. Combining the CDR3 with reference TRBV19 and TRBJ1-1 gives the whole variable domain DGGITQSPKYLFRKEGQNVTLSCEQNLNHDAMYWYRQDPGQGLRLIYYSQIVNDFQKGDIAEGYSVSREKKESFPLTVTSAQKNPTAFYLCAGTYHTGSEAFFGQGTRLTVV.

The chain links TRBV7-2 to TRBJ2-7; perhaps TRBD2 as D (6 bases). CDR1 and CDR2 from the germline V gene are SGHTA and FQGNSA. The ends were cut back, 7 bases at V and 3 bases at J, with 19 bases in the middle. The CDR3 length is 15 residues. Here the CDR3 DNA reads TGTGCCAGCACCAACGGGGGATCTTGGAGCTACGAGCAGTACTTC. The encoded protein is CASTNGGSWSYEQYF.

The chain joins TRBV7-6 to TRBJ2-1, with 7 bases lining up with TRBD2. V lost 5 bases to trimming and J lost 2 bases; unmatched junction nucleotides: 15. CDR1 and CDR2 (germline): SGHVS, FNYEAQ. This CDR3 region has 18 residues. The CDR3 DNA is TGTGCCAGCAGCCCGGTTAGGAGGGAGGGCCGGGCCTACAATGAGCAGTTCTTC. It is translated as CASSPVRREGRAYNEQFF.

The chain uses TRBV21-1 and TRBJ2-5; TRBD1, as called in the table, went unchecked against the DNA. With the DNA end fitting TRBJ2-7 better, the J assignment may be wrong. TRBV21-1 counts as a pseudogene. This CDR3 has 12 amino acids. The CDR3, as DNA: TGTGCCAGCAGCAAAGAACAGTACGAGCAGTACTTC. This encodes CASSKEQYEQYF.

This sequence joins TRBV18 and TRBJ2-7; 7 bases match TRBD1. The junction had 6 bases not matched to a gene; V was cut back by 0 bases and J by 1 base. The germline gives CDR1 KGHSH, CDR2 LQKENI. This CDR3 region has 16 residues. The CDR3 coding sequence is TGTGCCAGCTCACCACCGAACAGCAGGGGGTCCTACGAGCAGTACTTC. Protein product: CASSPPNSRGSYEQYF.

This sequence joins TRBV5-4 and TRBJ2-3; 13 bases are shared with TRBD2. There are 18 residues in the CDR3. Germline V lookup: CDR1 SGHNT, CDR2 YYREEE (reference sequence). The ends lost 4 bases at V and 4 bases at J; junction bases unmatched: 12. The CDR3 loop reads CASSPLAGGPGPPDTQYF. The CDR3 DNA reads TGTGCCAGCAGCCCACTAGCGGGAGGGCCTGGTCCCCCAGATACGCAGTATTTT.

The chain is built from TRBV14 and TRBJ1-6; 8 nucleotides line up with TRBD1. Germline V lookup: CDR1 SGHDN, CDR2 FVKESK. The CDR3 spans 14 residues. V shed 2 bases, J shed 16 bases, and the junction held 10 bases outside the gene matches. The CDR3 DNA follows: TGTGCCAGCAGCCAAATATATGACAGGGGACGACTCCACTTT. Its translation is CASSQIYDRGRLHF.

With regard to this clone: The sample carries other DNA sequences with the same CDR3. This chain joins TRBV6-6 and TRBJ2-1; D call uncertain. Germline V lookup: CDR1 MNHNY, CDR2 SVGAGI (reference sequence). The CDR3 totals 12 residues. V dropped 2 bases and J dropped 8 bases, with 7 bases sitting between them. The CDR3: CASSYRVDEQFF. CDR3 DNA: TGTGCCAGCAGTTACAGAGTAGATGAGCAGTTCTTC.

The rearrangement joins TRBV19 to TRBJ2-2, with 8 bases fitting TRBD1. There are 16 residues in the CDR3. V shed 5 bases and J 4 bases; nucleotides not matched to a gene: 9. Germline V gene sequence: CDR1 LNHDA, CDR2 SQIVND (reference sequence). The CDR3 is CASSLQTGVFTGELFF. CDR3 sequence (DNA): TGTGCCAGTAGTCTACAGACAGGGGTCTTCACCGGGGAGCTGTTTTTT. The complete variable domain, with remaining parts taken from reference TRBV19 and TRBJ2-2, reads DGGITQSPKYLFRKEGQNVTLSCEQNLNHDAMYWYRQDPGQGLRLIYYSQIVNDFQKGDIAEGYSVSREKKESFPLTVTSAQKNPTAFYLCASSLQTGVFTGELFFGEGSRLTVL.

Here the CDR3 DNA reads TGTGCCAGCAGCTTGGACATCGGGATCACTGAAGCTTTCTTT. It specifies CASSLDIGITEAFF. V and J are TRBV5-6 and TRBJ1-1; D is unresolved. Germline V gives CDR1 SGHDT, CDR2 YYEEEE. The germline V and J ends were trimmed by 0 bases and 4 bases, with 10 bases remaining between them. The CDR3 extends over 14 amino acids.

The chain recombines TRBV11-1 with TRBJ2-7; a possible D gene is TRBD2 (6 bases). With 6 bases removed from V and 1 base from J, the gap between germline ends came to 19 bases. From germline, CDR1 is SGHAT and CDR2 FQDESV (reference sequence). This CDR3 comprises 16 residues. The CDR3 DNA reads TGTGCCAGCAGTTTGTTCGGGACTGCGACTTCCTACGAGCAGTACTTC. Translation: CASSLFGTATSYEQYF.